This TCR beta chain stems from a study of cytomegalovirus exposure and HLA in healthy donors. V lost 5 bases and J 6 bases, leaving 11 bases between the germline ends. Germline lookup yields CDR1 SGHVS and CDR2 FQNEAQ. The CDR3 consists of 12 residues. Primers: 60 Vbeta forward and 13 Jbeta reverse. The data were produced by immunoSEQ multiplex PCR, yet TCRdb's version contains in-frame clones alone and is incomplete. Counted here are more than 75,000 clones, 70% to 80% occurring once; the ten biggest clones make up roughly 14%. General study results and limits: Fewer N-insertions (relative to the roughly 630-donor mean) were reportedly seen in an Asian-associated ancestry cluster in a later analysis. Among TCR sequences, most were rare, though some public TCRs appeared in many donors. In a later analysis, across HLA loci, associated TCR counts were highest for DRB1, lowest for HLA-C.

In regard to this clone: What it binds is unknown.

Each donor was nominally healthy when sampled (though unrecorded immune exposures were likely). This receptor was identified in a woman aged 40 to 50 in good health and CMV-seropositive. Sequenced material: PBMCs. The chain uses TRBV7-8 and TRBJ2-7; weak D call: TRBD1 (5 bases). The CDR3: CASSPGQGEQYF. The CDR3 DNA follows: TGTGCCAGCAGCCCCGGACAAGGCGAGCAGTACTTC. Full variable domain (remainder filled in from reference TRBV7-8 and TRBJ2-7): GAGVSQSPRYKVAKRGQDVALRCDPISGHVSLFWYQQALGQGPEFLTYFQNEAQLDKSGLPSDRFFAERPEGSVSTLKIQRTQQEDSAVYLCASSPGQGEQYFGPGTRLTVT.